These T cell receptor beta chains were read from a single sample in a study of radiotherapy plus CTLA-4 blockade in lung cancer. Sequencing used immunoSEQ multiplex PCR; TCRdb keeps in-frame clones, though not all of them. The profile shows roughly 73,000 clones, around 86% of them singletons. Sequenced here: peripheral blood, sampled from a patient treated with radiotherapy plus ipilimumab. These receptors came from a human donor with non-small cell lung cancer that progressed on radiotherapy plus ipilimumab. CDR3s include the opening cysteine and the closing phenylalanine or tryptophan. D genes are given only for firm matches. The size entry is marked missing in some rows and otherwise reads once, few, many or a size class.

.	TRBV10-2	.	TRBJ2-2	CASSESQSSGELFF	TGCGCCAGCAGTGAGTCCCAATCCAGCGGGGAGCTGTTTTTT
.	TRBV6-5	.	TRBJ1-4	CASSYREGRREKLFF	TGTGCCAGCAGTTACAGGGAAGGCAGGCGTGAAAAACTGTTTTTT
.	TRBV7-6	.	TRBJ1-4	CASSLNQGRTNEKLFF	TGTGCCAGCAGCTTAAATCAGGGTCGCACTAATGAAAAACTGTTTTTT
TRBD1	TRBV9	.	TRBJ2-1	CASSTYRGNEQFF	TGTGCCAGCAGCACCTACAGGGGCAATGAGCAGTTCTTC
TRBD2	TRBV6-6	.	TRBJ2-5	CASSRRGREGETQYF	TGTGCCAGCAGCCGACGCGGGAGGGAGGGAGAGACCCAGTACTTC
.	TRBV27	once	TRBJ1-1	CASSLRGGNTEAFF	TGTGCCAGCAGTTTGCGGGGGGGTAACACTGAAGCTTTCTTT
.	TRBV28	.	TRBJ2-1	CATSRTYNEQFF	TGTGCCACCTCACGGACCTACAATGAGCAGTTCTTC
.	TRBV6-1	.	TRBJ2-3	CASSEGGVSIHSTDTQYF	TGTGCCAGCAGTGAGGGGGGAGTGAGCATACATAGCACAGATACGCAGTATTTT
.	TRBV10-2	.	TRBJ1-4	CASRETEWGYEKLFF	TGCGCCAGCAGAGAGACAGAGTGGGGGTATGAAAAACTGTTTTTT
TRBD2	TRBV5-1	.	TRBJ2-1	CASSLGLAGYNEQFF	TGCGCCAGCAGCTTGGGACTAGCGGGGTACAATGAGCAGTTCTTC
.	TRBV7-3	.	TRBJ2-1	CASSLTPTSRNEQFF	TGTGCCAGCAGCTTAACCCCGACTAGTCGGAATGAGCAGTTCTTC
TRBD1	TRBV10-3	once	TRBJ1-6	CAIRGTGYYNSPLHF	TGTGCCATCAGGGGGACAGGCTATTATAATTCACCCCTCCACTTT
TRBD1	TRBV27	once	TRBJ1-2	CASSLRQGTNYGYTF	TGTGCCAGCAGTCTCCGACAGGGGACTAACTATGGCTACACCTTC
TRBD2	TRBV5-1	.	TRBJ2-7	CASSPQWTSGVSSYEQYF	TGCGCCAGCAGCCCCCAATGGACTAGCGGGGTGAGCTCCTACGAGCAGTACTTC
TRBD1	TRBV13	.	TRBJ1-1	CASSHGQGAIITEAFF	TGTGCCAGCAGCCATGGACAGGGGGCGATCATTACTGAAGCTTTCTTT
.	TRBV20-1	.	TRBJ2-3	CSASYGDTQYF	TGCAGTGCTAGTTATGGGGATACGCAGTATTTT
TRBD2	TRBV5-4	few	TRBJ2-6	CASSLMGLAGFSGANVLTF	TGTGCCAGCAGCTTGATGGGACTAGCGGGGTTCTCTGGGGCCAACGTCCTGACTTTC
.	TRBV7-8	.	TRBJ2-5	CASSLTAGRQETQYF	TGTGCCAGCAGCTTAACGGCCGGGCGGCAAGAGACCCAGTACTTC
TRBD2	TRBV29-1	once	TRBJ2-1	CSVGGVAGSHNEQFF	TGCAGCGTGGGGGGCGTAGCGGGATCACACAATGAGCAGTTCTTC
TRBD1	TRBV4-1	.	TRBJ1-2	CASSQGQGALGDGYTF	TGCGCCAGCAGCCAAGGACAGGGGGCGCTTGGGGATGGCTACACCTTC
.	TRBV2	.	TRBJ1-5	CASREGTLGPQPQHF	TGTGCCAGCAGAGAAGGGACGCTCGGCCCTCAGCCCCAGCATTTT
.	TRBV29-1	.	TRBJ1-4	CSVYFGGLEKLFF	TGCAGCGTTTACTTTGGAGGTTTGGAAAAACTGTTTTTT